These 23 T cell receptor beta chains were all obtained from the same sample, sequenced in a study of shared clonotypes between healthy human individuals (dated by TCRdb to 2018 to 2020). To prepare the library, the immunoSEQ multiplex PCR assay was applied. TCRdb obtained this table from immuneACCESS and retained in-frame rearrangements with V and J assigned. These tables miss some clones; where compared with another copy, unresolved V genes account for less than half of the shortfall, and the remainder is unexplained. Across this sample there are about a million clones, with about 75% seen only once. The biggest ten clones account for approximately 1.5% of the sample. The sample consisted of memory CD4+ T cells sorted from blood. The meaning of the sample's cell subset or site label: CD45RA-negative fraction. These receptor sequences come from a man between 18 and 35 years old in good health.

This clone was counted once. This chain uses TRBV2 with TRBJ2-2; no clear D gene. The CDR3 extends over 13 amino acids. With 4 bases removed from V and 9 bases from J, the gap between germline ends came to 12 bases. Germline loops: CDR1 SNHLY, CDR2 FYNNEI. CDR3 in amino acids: CASSVGSARELFF. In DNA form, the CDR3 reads TGTGCCAGCAGTGTGGGCTCAGCACGGGAGCTGTTTTTT.

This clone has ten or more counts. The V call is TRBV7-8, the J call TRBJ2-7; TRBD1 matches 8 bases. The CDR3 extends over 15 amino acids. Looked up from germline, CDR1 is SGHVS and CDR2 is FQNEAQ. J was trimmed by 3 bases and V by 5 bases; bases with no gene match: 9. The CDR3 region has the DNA TGTGCCAGCAGCCCCAGGGGGCAGGGTGGCTACGAGCAGTACTTC. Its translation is CASSPRGQGGYEQYF.

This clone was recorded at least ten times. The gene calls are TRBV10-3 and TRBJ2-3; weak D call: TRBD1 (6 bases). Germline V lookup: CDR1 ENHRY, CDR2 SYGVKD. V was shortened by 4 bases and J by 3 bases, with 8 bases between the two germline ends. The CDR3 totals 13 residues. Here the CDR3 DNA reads TGTGCCATCAGTGCAGGGGAAACAGATACGCAGTATTTT. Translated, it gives CAISAGETDTQYF.

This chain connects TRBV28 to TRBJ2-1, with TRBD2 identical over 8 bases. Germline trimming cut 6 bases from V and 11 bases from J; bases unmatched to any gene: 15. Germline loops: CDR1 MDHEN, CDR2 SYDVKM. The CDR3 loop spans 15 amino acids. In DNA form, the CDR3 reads TGTGCCAGCAGCAAAACCGGGACTAGAGGGTATAAGCAGTTCTTC. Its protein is CASSKTGTRGYKQFF.

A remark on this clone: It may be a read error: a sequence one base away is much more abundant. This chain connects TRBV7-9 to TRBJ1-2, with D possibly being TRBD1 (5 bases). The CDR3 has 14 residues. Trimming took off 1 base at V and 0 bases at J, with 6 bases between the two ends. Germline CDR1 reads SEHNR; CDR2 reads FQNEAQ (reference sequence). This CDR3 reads CASSLEGSNYGYTF. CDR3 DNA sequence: TGTGCCAGCAGCTTAGAGGGGTCTAACTATGGCTACACCTTC.

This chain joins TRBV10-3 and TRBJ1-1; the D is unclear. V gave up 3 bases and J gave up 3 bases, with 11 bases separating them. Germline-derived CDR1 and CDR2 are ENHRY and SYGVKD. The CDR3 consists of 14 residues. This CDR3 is CAISDLAGDTEAFF. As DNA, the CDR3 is TGTGCCATCAGTGACCTAGCTGGGGACACTGAAGCTTTCTTT.

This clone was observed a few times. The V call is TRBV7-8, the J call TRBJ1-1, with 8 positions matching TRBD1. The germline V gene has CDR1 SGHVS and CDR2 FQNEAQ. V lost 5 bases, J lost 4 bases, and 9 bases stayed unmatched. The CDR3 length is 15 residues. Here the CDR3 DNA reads TGTGCCAGCAGCGGATGGACAGGGTCGGGCACTGAAGCTTTCTTT. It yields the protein CASSGWTGSGTEAFF.

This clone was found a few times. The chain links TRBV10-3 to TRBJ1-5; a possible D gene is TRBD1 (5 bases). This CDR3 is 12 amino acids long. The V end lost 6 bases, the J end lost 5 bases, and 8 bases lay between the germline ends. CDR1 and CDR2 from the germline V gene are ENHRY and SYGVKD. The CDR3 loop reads CAISGGDQPQHF. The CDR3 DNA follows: TGTGCCATCAGCGGGGGAGATCAGCCCCAGCATTTT.

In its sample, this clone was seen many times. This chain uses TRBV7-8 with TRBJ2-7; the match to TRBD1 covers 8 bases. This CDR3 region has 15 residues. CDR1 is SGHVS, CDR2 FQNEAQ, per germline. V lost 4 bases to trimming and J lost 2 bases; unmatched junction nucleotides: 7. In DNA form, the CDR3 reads TGTGCCAGCAGCTCCGACAGGGGCTTTACCTACGAGCAGTACTTC. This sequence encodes CASSSDRGFTYEQYF.

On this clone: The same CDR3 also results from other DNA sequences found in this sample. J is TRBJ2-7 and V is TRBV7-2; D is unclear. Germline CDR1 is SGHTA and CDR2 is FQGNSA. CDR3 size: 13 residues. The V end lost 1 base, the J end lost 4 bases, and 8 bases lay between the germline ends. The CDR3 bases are TGTGCCAGCAGCTTAGGAGTAGGGTACGAGCAGTACTTC. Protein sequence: CASSLGVGYEQYF.

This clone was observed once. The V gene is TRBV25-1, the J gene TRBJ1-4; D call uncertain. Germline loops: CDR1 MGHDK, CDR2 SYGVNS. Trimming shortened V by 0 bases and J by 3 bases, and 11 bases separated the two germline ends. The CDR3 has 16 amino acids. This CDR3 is CASSEYRGLANEKLFF. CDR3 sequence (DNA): TGTGCCAGCAGTGAATATAGAGGCCTGGCTAATGAAAAACTGTTTTTT.

The CDR3: CASIETSGSLETQYF. The CDR3 DNA is TGTGCCAGCATAGAGACTAGCGGGAGCCTGGAGACCCAGTACTTC. The chain is built from TRBV6-1 and TRBJ2-5; TRBD2 aligns across 12 bases. J lost 5 bases, V lost 7 bases, and 8 bases had no gene match. Germline CDR1 reads MNHNS; CDR2 reads SASEGT. The length of the CDR3 is 15 residues.

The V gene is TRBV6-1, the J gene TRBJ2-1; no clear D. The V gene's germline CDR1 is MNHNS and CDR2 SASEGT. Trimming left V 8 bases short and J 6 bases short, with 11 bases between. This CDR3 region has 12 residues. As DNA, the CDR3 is TGTGCCAGCGAATTGGGTCTCAATGAGCAGTTCTTC. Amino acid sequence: CASELGLNEQFF.

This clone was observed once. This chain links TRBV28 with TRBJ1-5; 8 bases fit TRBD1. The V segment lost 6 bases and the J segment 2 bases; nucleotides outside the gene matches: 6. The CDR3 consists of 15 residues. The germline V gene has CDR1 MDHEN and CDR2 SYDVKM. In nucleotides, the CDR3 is TGTGCCAGCAGAGGAACAGGGGGTGGCAATCAGCCCCAGCATTTT. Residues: CASRGTGGGNQPQHF.

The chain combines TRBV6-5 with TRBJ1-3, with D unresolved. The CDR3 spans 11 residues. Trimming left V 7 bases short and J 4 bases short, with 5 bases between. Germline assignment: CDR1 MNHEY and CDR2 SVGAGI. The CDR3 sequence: CASIAGNTIYF. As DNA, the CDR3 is TGTGCCAGCATAGCCGGAAACACCATATATTTT.

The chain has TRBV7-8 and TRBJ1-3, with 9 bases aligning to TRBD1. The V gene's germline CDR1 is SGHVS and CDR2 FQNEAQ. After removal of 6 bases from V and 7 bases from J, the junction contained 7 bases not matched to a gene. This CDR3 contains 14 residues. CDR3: CASSRPGTGNTIYF. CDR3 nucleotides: TGTGCCAGCAGTCGTCCCGGGACAGGGAACACCATATATTTT.

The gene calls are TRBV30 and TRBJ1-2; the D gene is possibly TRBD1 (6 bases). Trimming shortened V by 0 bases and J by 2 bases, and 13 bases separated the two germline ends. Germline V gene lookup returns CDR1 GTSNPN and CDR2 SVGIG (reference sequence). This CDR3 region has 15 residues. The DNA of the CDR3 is TGTGCCTGGAGTGTAGGAGGGGGGAAAAACTATGGCTACACCTTC. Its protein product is CAWSVGGGKNYGYTF.

For the CDR3, the DNA is TGTGCCAGCAGTCAGGGTTTGGTGGGCCAAGAGACCCAGTACTTC. Its protein is CASSQGLVGQETQYF. The genes are TRBV6-1 and TRBJ2-5, with D possibly matching TRBD1 (5 bases). From germline, CDR1 is MNHNS and CDR2 SASEGT. The CDR3 is made up of 15 amino acids. V was pared by 5 bases and J by 1 base, with 14 bases between.

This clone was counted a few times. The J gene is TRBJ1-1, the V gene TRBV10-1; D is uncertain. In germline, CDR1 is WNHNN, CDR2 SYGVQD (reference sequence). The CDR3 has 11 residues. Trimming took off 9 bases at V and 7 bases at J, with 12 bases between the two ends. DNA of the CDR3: TGCGCCAGTTCCCTCGGCAGTGAAGCTTTCTTT. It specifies CASSLGSEAFF.

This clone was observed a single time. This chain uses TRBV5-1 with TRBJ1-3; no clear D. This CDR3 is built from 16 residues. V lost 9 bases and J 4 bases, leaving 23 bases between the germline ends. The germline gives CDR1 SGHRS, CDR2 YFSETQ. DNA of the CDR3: TGCGCCACCTGTCTAGGCAGCCCGCTTTTAGGAAACACCATATATTTT. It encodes CATCLGSPLLGNTIYF.

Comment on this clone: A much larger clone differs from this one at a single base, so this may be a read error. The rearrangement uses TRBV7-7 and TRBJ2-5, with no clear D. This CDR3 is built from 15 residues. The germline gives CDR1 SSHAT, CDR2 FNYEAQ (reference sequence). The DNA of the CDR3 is TGTGCTAGCAGCTTAGTGCCGAATTCCCGGGAGACCCAGTACTTC. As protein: CASSLVPNSRETQYF. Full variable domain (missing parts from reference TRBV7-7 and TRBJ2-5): GAGVSQSPRYKVTKRGQDVTLRCDPISSHATLYWYQQALGQGPEFLTYFNYEAQPDKSGLPSDRFSAERPEGSISTLTIQRTEQRDSAMYRCASSLVPNSRETQYFGPGTRLLVL.

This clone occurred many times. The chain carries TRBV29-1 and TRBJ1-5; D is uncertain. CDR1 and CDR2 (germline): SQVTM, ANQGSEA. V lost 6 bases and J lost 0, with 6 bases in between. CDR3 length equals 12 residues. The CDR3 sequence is CSVSNSNQPQHF. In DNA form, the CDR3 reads TGCAGCGTGAGCAATAGCAATCAGCCCCAGCATTTT. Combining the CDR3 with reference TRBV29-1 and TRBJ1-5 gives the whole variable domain SAVISQKPSRDICQRGTSLTIQCQVDSQVTMMFWYRQQPGQSLTLIATANQGSEATYESGFVIDKFPISRPNLTFSTLTVSNMSPEDSSIYLCSVSNSNQPQHFGDGTRLSIL.

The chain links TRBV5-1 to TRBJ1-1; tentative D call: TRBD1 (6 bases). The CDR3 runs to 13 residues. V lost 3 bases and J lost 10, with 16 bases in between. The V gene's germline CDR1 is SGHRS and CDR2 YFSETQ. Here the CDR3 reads CASSSDRQAGAFF. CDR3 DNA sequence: TGCGCCAGCAGCTCCGACCGACAGGCGGGAGCTTTCTTT. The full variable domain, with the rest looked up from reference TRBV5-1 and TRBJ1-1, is KAGVTQTPRYLIKTRGQQVTLSCSPISGHRSVSWYQQTPGQGLQFLFEYFSETQRNKGNFPGRFSGRQFSNSRSEMNVSTLELGDSALYLCASSSDRQAGAFFGQGTRLTVV.